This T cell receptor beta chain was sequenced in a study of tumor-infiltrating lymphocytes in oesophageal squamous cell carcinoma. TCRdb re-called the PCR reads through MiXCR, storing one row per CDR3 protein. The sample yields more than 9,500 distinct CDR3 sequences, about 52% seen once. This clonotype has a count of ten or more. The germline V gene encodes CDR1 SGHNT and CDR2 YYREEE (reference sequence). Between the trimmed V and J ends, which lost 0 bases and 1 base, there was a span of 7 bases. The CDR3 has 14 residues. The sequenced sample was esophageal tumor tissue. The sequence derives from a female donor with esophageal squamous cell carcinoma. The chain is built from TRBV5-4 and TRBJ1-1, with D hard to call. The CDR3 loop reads CASSLELGNTEAFF. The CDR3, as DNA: TGTGCCAGCAGCTTGGAATTGGGGAACACTGAAGCTTTCTTT.